This TCR beta chain came from a study of blood T cell repertoires in COVID-19. Study as a whole: Acute and convalescent COVID-19 specimens originated in the United States, Italy and Spain.

Authors' processing steps: Estimated nucleated cell counts came from reference gene primer amplification. The protocol was immunoSEQ multiplex PCR, while the TCRdb copy is restricted to in-frame clones and leaves out a portion. V and J calls and clone size are those listed in that table; D and trimming were worked out from the DNA. Of 200,000 to 250,000 clones in the sample, 80% to 90% were seen once. It was during active infection that Seattle patients were enrolled and then longitudinally followed. Germline V gene sequence: CDR1 MGHDK, CDR2 SYGVNS. Trimming removed 4 bases from V and 1 base from J; junction bases left unmatched: 4. CDR3 length equals 15 residues.

The chain joins TRBV25-1 to TRBJ1-1, with 9 bases lining up with TRBD1. This TCR was recovered from a man aged 25 to 40 with COVID-19, enrolled during active disease. Material for sequencing was peripheral blood. In nucleotides, the CDR3 is TGTGCCAGCAGTGTTGGACAGGGGTGGAACACTGAAGCTTTCTTT. Amino acid sequence: CASSVGQGWNTEAFF.